The 26 T cell receptor beta chains listed next were all sequenced from one sample in a study of T cells in Graves' hyperthyroidism and ophthalmopathy. TCR beta CDR3 region amplification was performed from RNA transcripts. The HTBI primer set drove a first-round RT-PCR of the TCR CDR3. TCRdb processed the multiplex PCR reads anew with MiXCR; each CDR3 protein has one entry. The sample holds 250,000 to 300,000 distinct CDR3 sequences; roughly 20% are singletons and the top ten take under 45%. Sequenced sample: blood. These receptors all stem from a man in his fifties or sixties with Graves' ophthalmopathy.

The chain is built from TRBV5-1 and TRBJ1-1; 10 nucleotides match TRBD1. CDR1 and CDR2 (germline): SGHRS, YFSETQ. Trimming took 4 bases from V and 0 from J; bases not matched to a gene: 6. CDR3 length: 16 amino acids. The CDR3 spells CASSTGTGAMNTEAFF. CDR3 DNA: TGCGCCAGCAGCACCGGGACAGGGGCCATGAACACTGAAGCTTTCTTT.

The chain is built from TRBV20-1 and TRBJ2-5; the match to TRBD2 covers 13 bases. The CDR3 has 15 residues. V lost 2 bases and J lost 10; bases outside the gene matches: 10. The germline gives CDR1 DFQATT, CDR2 SNEGSKA (reference sequence). CDR3 DNA sequence: TGCAGTGCTAGAACCCCCTTGACTAGCGGGAGGCTCCAGTACTTC. Residues: CSARTPLTSGRLQYF.

This clonotype showed up many times. V and J are TRBV11-2 and TRBJ1-1, with D unclear. Trimming pared 2 bases from V and 5 bases from J, leaving 12 bases between. Germline loops: CDR1 SGHAT, CDR2 FQNNGV. The CDR3 is made up of 14 amino acids. CDR3 sequence reads: CASSLKTFGTEAFF. In DNA form, the CDR3 reads TGTGCCAGCAGCTTAAAAACCTTTGGGACTGAAGCTTTCTTT.

Only a few counts were recorded for this clonotype. The V call is TRBV24-1, the J call TRBJ2-7, with a weak D call TRBD1 (5 bases). Looked up from germline, CDR1 is KGHDR and CDR2 is SFDVKD. The germline V and J ends were trimmed by 1 base and 7 bases, with 7 bases remaining between them. This CDR3 comprises 12 residues. The CDR3 DNA reads TGTGCCACCAGTGATTTCGCAGGGGAGCAGTACTTC. Its protein is CATSDFAGEQYF.

The J gene is TRBJ2-5, the V gene TRBV28; 7 bases are shared with TRBD1. The V segment lost 3 bases and the J segment 5 bases; nucleotides outside the gene matches: 6. There are 14 residues in the CDR3. Germline assignment: CDR1 MDHEN and CDR2 SYDVKM. CDR3 sequence (DNA): TGTGCCAGCAGTTTGGCAGGGGGATGGGAGACCCAGTACTTC. It encodes CASSLAGGWETQYF.

This clonotype was observed at least ten times. The CDR3 loop is CASSLARGTDEQYF. The CDR3 DNA reads as TGTGCCAGCAGCTTAGCGAGGGGGACCGACGAGCAGTACTTC. The genes are TRBV7-9 and TRBJ2-7, with D tentatively TRBD1 (6 bases). The CDR3 sequence is 14 residues long. CDR1 and CDR2 (germline): SEHNR, FQNEAQ (reference sequence). V lost 0 bases and J 5 bases, leaving 11 bases between the germline ends.

In this sample, this clonotype turned up many times. This chain uses TRBV20-1 with TRBJ2-7; TRBD2 matches 10 bases. This CDR3 spans 14 amino acids. Germline assignment: CDR1 DFQATT and CDR2 SNEGSKA (reference sequence). Trimming cost V 6 bases and J 3 bases; bases outside gene matches: 8. CDR3 DNA sequence: TGCAGTGCCGGCTCCCCTAGCGGGAGCTACGAGCAGTACTTC. Its protein is CSAGSPSGSYEQYF.

Many counts were recorded for this clonotype. At one end, the junction sequence differs from germline, possibly due to a read error. Here the CDR3 reads CSARDMNTEAFF. The CDR3 coding sequence is TGCAGTGCGAGAGATATGAACACTGAAGCTTTCTTT. This chain links TRBV20-1 with TRBJ1-1; D call uncertain. CDR3 length: 12 residues. Germline lookup yields CDR1 DFQATT and CDR2 SNEGSKA (reference sequence).

This clonotype was seen many times. J is TRBJ2-1 and V is TRBV30; 9 bases line up with TRBD1. The CDR3 sequence is 12 residues long. From germline, CDR1 is GTSNPN and CDR2 SVGIG (reference sequence). V lost 3 bases to trimming and J lost 13 bases; unmatched junction nucleotides: 7. CDR3 sequence (DNA): TGTGCCTGGAGGTCCGGGACAGGGCTTCAGTTCTTC. This sequence encodes CAWRSGTGLQFF.

Ten or more counts support this clonotype. The CDR3 DNA sequence: TGTGCCAGCAGCCAAAAGGGCACTAGCGGGAACACCGGGGAGCTGTTTTTT. Protein product: CASSQKGTSGNTGELFF. The chain combines TRBV14 with TRBJ2-2, with 8 bases matching TRBD2. Germline values: CDR1 SGHDN, CDR2 FVKESK. The CDR3 is 17 residues long. Trimming at V came to 2 bases and at J to 1 base, leaving 6 bases not matched to a gene.

The rearrangement uses TRBV14 and TRBJ2-1; 8 bases map to TRBD1. The ends lost 0 bases at V and 12 bases at J; junction bases unmatched: 4. The germline V gene encodes CDR1 SGHDN and CDR2 FVKESK. The CDR3 sequence is 13 residues long. The CDR3 loop reads CASSQETGTGQFF. Here the CDR3 DNA reads TGTGCCAGCAGCCAAGAAACCGGGACAGGGCAGTTCTTC.

The V gene is TRBV4-2, the J gene TRBJ1-4; a possible D gene is TRBD1 (5 bases). The CDR3 is made up of 16 amino acids. Looked up from germline, CDR1 is LGHNA and CDR2 is YNFKEQ. The germline V and J ends were trimmed by 0 bases and 4 bases, with 12 bases remaining between them. The CDR3 reads CASSQDVIGGNEKLFF. CDR3 nucleotide sequence: TGTGCCAGCAGCCAAGATGTAATCGGGGGTAATGAAAAACTGTTTTTT.

This clonotype was seen more than once but under ten times. The genes are TRBV7-6 and TRBJ2-3; perhaps D is TRBD1 or TRBD2 (6 bases each). Germline CDR1 is SGHVS and CDR2 is FNYEAQ. CDR3 length: 13 residues. The V end was cut by 5 bases, the J end by 6 bases, with 12 bases between. CDR3 in DNA: TGTGCCAGCAGCAAGGGGGGCCGGGATACGCAGTATTTT. Protein product: CASSKGGRDTQYF.

There are many counts of this clonotype. This chain connects TRBV2 to TRBJ2-1, with TRBD2 identical over 9 bases. The CDR3 spans 14 residues. V was clipped by 7 bases and J by 6 bases; unmatched bases: 7. CDR1 is SNHLY, CDR2 FYNNEI, per germline. In nucleotides, the CDR3 is TGTGCCAGCACCCAGGATAGCGGGAGCAATGAGCAGTTCTTC. As protein: CASTQDSGSNEQFF. Drawing the rest from reference TRBV2 and TRBJ2-1, the complete variable domain is EPEVTQTPSHQVTQMGQEVILRCVPISNHLYFYWYRQILGQKVEFLVSFYNNEISEKSEIFDDQFSVERPDGSNFTLKIRSTKLEDSAMYFCASTQDSGSNEQFFGPGTRLTVL.

This clonotype was recorded many times. The chain uses TRBV6-1 and TRBJ2-3; 8 nucleotides match TRBD2. The germline gives CDR1 MNHNS, CDR2 SASEGT. The V segment lost 4 bases and the J segment 0 bases; nucleotides outside the gene matches: 3. The CDR3 has 15 residues. The CDR3 region is CASSGSGASTDTQYF. CDR3 bases: TGTGCCAGCAGTGGTAGCGGGGCTAGCACAGATACGCAGTATTTT.

The V and J genes are TRBV28 and TRBJ2-2, with 11 bases identical to TRBD1. CDR1 is MDHEN and CDR2 is SYDVKM in the germline V gene. Germline trimming cut 3 bases from V and 0 bases from J; bases unmatched to any gene: 3. The CDR3 sequence is 17 residues long. CDR3 protein: CASSFGTGGANTGELFF. The CDR3 region has the DNA TGTGCCAGCAGTTTTGGGACAGGGGGTGCGAACACCGGGGAGCTGTTTTTT.

This clonotype was observed a handful of times. The rearrangement joins TRBV27 to TRBJ1-1; 7 positions match TRBD1. Germline V gene data show CDR1 as MNHEY and CDR2 as SMNVEV (reference sequence). Losses at the gene ends were 9 bases for V and 4 bases for J; bases not matched to a gene: 11. CDR3 length equals 14 residues. The CDR3 sequence is CASGSRGVVTEAFF. The CDR3 nucleotides read TGTGCCAGTGGAAGCAGGGGGGTTGTCACTGAAGCTTTCTTT.

This clonotype was observed many times. V gene TRBV18 combines with J gene TRBJ2-2, with D possibly being TRBD1 (6 bases). CDR1 is KGHSH, CDR2 LQKENI, per germline. Trimming pared 4 bases from V and 0 bases from J, leaving 12 bases between. The CDR3 loop spans 16 amino acids. The CDR3 nucleotides read TGTGCCAGCTCACGCTCCGGGACATCGAACACCGGGGAGCTGTTTTTT. It yields the protein CASSRSGTSNTGELFF.

In the case of this clonotype: Compared with germline, one end of the junction differs, possibly owing to a read error. J is TRBJ2-7 and V is TRBV3-1; no definite D call. Germline loops: CDR1 LGHDT, CDR2 YNNKEL (reference sequence). The length of the CDR3 is 11 residues. The CDR3 DNA follows: TGTGCCGGCAGTCAGCCCTACGAGCAGTACTTC. Protein product: CAGSQPYEQYF.

The sample holds many counts of this clonotype. CDR3 amino acids: CASSVEVSGETQYF. CDR3 sequence (DNA): TGTGCCAGCAGCGTAGAGGTGTCCGGAGAGACCCAGTACTTC. J is TRBJ2-5 and V is TRBV9; D gene unclear. V was pared by 0 bases and J by 4 bases, with 10 bases between. The germline V gene encodes CDR1 SGDLS and CDR2 YYNGEE. The CDR3 contains 14 residues.

The chain joins TRBV29-1 to TRBJ1-4, with TRBD1 as a possible D gene (5 bases). The CDR3 is 13 amino acids. The V end lost 5 bases, the J end lost 4 bases, and 11 bases lay between the germline ends. CDR1 is SQVTM, CDR2 ANQGSEA, per germline. CDR3 region: CSVPGTVNEKLFF. The CDR3 DNA is TGCAGCGTTCCCGGGACGGTTAATGAAAAACTGTTTTTT.

This clonotype was counted many times. This chain joins TRBV18 and TRBJ1-5; D is unclear. This CDR3 contains 12 residues. Per germline, CDR1 KGHSH and CDR2 LQKENI. Trimming took 5 bases from V and 8 from J, leaving 10 bases between them. DNA of the CDR3: TGTGCCAGCTCAACCGGGCGTGAGCCCCAGCATTTT. Its protein product is CASSTGREPQHF.

This clonotype was seen many times. V and J are TRBV27 and TRBJ1-4; D perhaps matches TRBD1 (5 bases). Germline V gene sequence: CDR1 MNHEY, CDR2 SMNVEV (reference sequence). There are 13 residues in the CDR3. The V end was cut by 7 bases, the J end by 6 bases, with 12 bases between. CDR3 in amino acids: CASKWGFDEKLFF. In nucleotides, the CDR3 is TGTGCCAGCAAATGGGGGTTCGATGAAAAACTGTTTTTT.

The CDR3 sequence: CASSQDPRDTDTQYF. CDR3 nucleotides: TGTGCCAGCAGCCAAGACCCCAGGGACACAGATACGCAGTATTTT. The chain employs TRBV14 and TRBJ2-3, with a weak D call TRBD1 (5 bases). Per the germline V gene, CDR1 is SGHDN and CDR2 is FVKESK. The CDR3 covers 15 residues. The germline V and J ends were trimmed by 0 bases and 2 bases, with 9 bases remaining between them.

There are many counts of this clonotype. The chain joins TRBV11-2 to TRBJ1-1, with D hard to call. Germline V gene lookup returns CDR1 SGHAT and CDR2 FQNNGV. This CDR3 spans 16 amino acids. The ends were cut back, 5 bases at V and 4 bases at J, with 20 bases in the middle. Here the CDR3 reads CASSPIRGERRTEAFF. The CDR3 DNA reads as TGTGCCAGCAGCCCTATACGGGGAGAAAGGCGCACTGAAGCTTTCTTT.

The gene calls are TRBV6-1 and TRBJ1-1, with D perhaps TRBD1 (6 bases). Germline V gene lookup returns CDR1 MNHNS and CDR2 SASEGT. This CDR3 comprises 12 residues. Trimming cost V 6 bases and J 11 bases, with 16 bases left between them. The CDR3 protein is CASRDSGEGAFF. DNA for the CDR3: TGTGCCAGCAGGGACAGTGGGGAAGGGGCTTTCTTT.